This T cell receptor beta chain was captured in a study of blood T cell repertoires in COVID-19. V was pared by 4 bases and J by 6 bases, with 15 bases between. CDR1 and CDR2 (germline): LGHDT, YNNKEL (reference sequence). The CDR3 is 14 residues long. This table comes from immunoSEQ multiplex PCR, and its TCRdb copy is limited to in-frame clones, with some not included. The sample has approximately 160,000 clones, about 86% seen once; the top ten hold 7.3%. The V gene is TRBV3-1 (or the pseudogene TRBV3-2), the J gene TRBJ1-2, with no clear D. This sequence was found in a man aged 45-65 years who had recovered from COVID-19. The sample consisted of PBMCs or T cells enriched from blood (not recorded which). The CDR3 DNA reads TGTGCCAGCAGCCCCACCGGGATTTCACATGGCTACACCTTC. Translating it yields CASSPTGISHGYTF.